The source of this TCR beta chain is a study of blood T cell repertoires in COVID-19. As for the study in general: Samples of COVID-19 (acute and convalescent) were obtained from the United States, Italy and Spain. Sources were T cells, B-cell-depleted T cells, or PBMCs; the material itself was cDNA or gDNA.

Profiling relied on immunoSEQ multiplex PCR, and the TCRdb table lists in-frame clones only, not all of them. The sample yields fewer than 150,000 clones, 70% to 85% seen once. Which cohort a participant joined came from the clinical history participants gave. Each exposed participant met a COVID-19 case in the 2 weeks preceding study entry. This sequence originates from a woman aged 18-29 years who had been exposed to COVID-19. The sample was PBMCs or T cells enriched from blood (not recorded which).

The CDR3 DNA is TGTGCCAGCAGCTCCTGGACTAGCTCGGTGACCCAGTACTTC. Translation: CASSSWTSSVTQYF. The chain employs TRBV7-2 and TRBJ2-5; 8 bases align to TRBD2. Trimming at V came to 4 bases and at J to 7 bases, leaving 8 bases not matched to a gene. Germline loops: CDR1 SGHTA, CDR2 FQGNSA. The CDR3 runs 14 residues. Using reference TRBV7-2 and TRBJ2-5 for the parts outside the CDR3, the full variable domain is GAGVSQSPSNKVTEKGKDVELRCDPISGHTALYWYRQSLGQGLEFLIYFQGNSAPDKSGLPSDRFSAERTGGSVSTLTIQRTQQEDSAVYLCASSSWTSSVTQYFGPGTRLLVL.